These T cell receptor beta chains were read from a single sample in a study of cytomegalovirus exposure and HLA in healthy donors. Sequencing was performed with immunoSEQ multiplex PCR; in TCRdb, only in-frame clones are kept and a portion is missing. The top ten hold about 2.8% of the sample, which has about 240,000 clones, around 87% seen once. Sequencing was performed on PBMCs. The receptors derive from a man aged 18-30 years in good health and CMV-seronegative. Both conserved end residues are part of each CDR3. The D gene is left open where the match is weak. The size field is filled for only some rows; it gives once, few, many or a size class.

TRBV5-1,TRBD1,-,TRBJ2-7,TGCGCCAGCAGCGTTCGGGACAGGCCCTACGAGCAGTACTTC,CASSVRDRPYEQYF
TRBV7-9,TRBD1,-,TRBJ2-7,TGTGCCAGCAGCTTGACAGGGTTACCCTACGAGCAGTACTTC,CASSLTGLPYEQYF
TRBV9,-,-,TRBJ2-5,TGTGCCAGCAGTCGCACTAGCACGCCTGAGACCCAGTACTTC,CASSRTSTPETQYF
TRBV30,-,many,TRBJ2-3,TGTGCCTGGAGTTTAGGGCTAGCAGAGGGCACAGATACGCAGTATTTT,CAWSLGLAEGTDTQYF
TRBV4-1,-,-,TRBJ1-1,TGCGCCAGCAGCCAAGTATTAGGGGGGGAGATGAACACTGAAGCTTTCTTT,CASSQVLGGEMNTEAFF
TRBV10-1,TRBD2,-,TRBJ2-7,TGCGCAGTCGGACTAGCGGGGAAAGTCTCCTACGAGCAGTACTTC,CAVGLAGKVSYEQYF
TRBV5-4,-,-,TRBJ2-7,TGTGCCAGCGGCCGACAAAGCTCCTACGAGCAGTACTTC,CASGRQSSYEQYF
TRBV11-2,TRBD1,-,TRBJ2-1,TGTGCCAGCAGCCCAGGACAGGGGAGGGCGAATGAGCAGTTCTTC,CASSPGQGRANEQFF
TRBV5-6,-,once,TRBJ1-2,TGTGCCAGCAGTACCCGGTACAGCTTACCCCCCGATACTAACTATGGCTACACCTTC,CASSTRYSLPPDTNYGYTF
TRBV5-6,TRBD2,-,TRBJ2-7,TGTGCCAGCAGTGGAGGTTGGCGGGGGACCTACGCGCAGTACTTC,CASSGGWRGTYAQYF
TRBV6-1,-,-,TRBJ1-6,TGTGCCAGCAGTGAACGCGGATCAGGGAATTCACCCCTCCACTTT,CASSERGSGNSPLHF
TRBV21-1,-,once,TRBJ2-1,TGTGCCAGCAGGCTAAGCGTAGGGAGCTCCTACAATGAGCAGTTCTTC,CASRLSVGSSYNEQFF
TRBV30,-,-,TRBJ1-3,TGTGCCTGGGGGATTGGCGGACTCTCTGGAAACACCATATATTTT,CAWGIGGLSGNTIYF
TRBV20-1,-,-,TRBJ2-5,TGCAGTGCTACCGGGGAGACCCAGTACTTC,CSATGETQYF
TRBV4-3,-,-,TRBJ2-7,TGCGCCAGCAGCCAAGCAATACAGGTCCCCACCTACGAGCAGTACTTC,CASSQAIQVPTYEQYF
TRBV5-5,TRBD1,-,TRBJ1-5,TGTGCCAGCAGCCGACAGGGTTCGTATCCCCAGCATTTT,CASSRQGSYPQHF
TRBV5-1,TRBD1,-,TRBJ1-1,TGCGCCAGCAGCATTGGGACAGGGATTGAAGCTTTCTTT,CASSIGTGIEAFF
TRBV27,TRBD2,-,TRBJ2-7,TGTGCCAGCAGTCCCCGGACTAGCGCGACAAACGAGCAGTACTTC,CASSPRTSATNEQYF
TRBV6-6,-,-,TRBJ1-2,TGTGCCAGCACCACTGGGGGGGCTGGCTACACCTTC,CASTTGGAGYTF
TRBV4-3,-,few,TRBJ1-5,TGCGCCAGCAGCCGAGGTGAAGGGGCCGTCCCCCAGCATTTT,CASSRGEGAVPQHF
TRBV11-3,-,-,TRBJ1-2,TGTGCCAGCAGCTTAGACGGGGAGGATGGCTACACCTTC,CASSLDGEDGYTF
TRBV4-1,TRBD1,once,TRBJ1-2,TGCGCCAGCAGCCAGATACAGGGGGCGAAAGGCTATGGCTACACCTTC,CASSQIQGAKGYGYTF
TRBV28,-,-,TRBJ1-4,TGTGCCAGCAGTTTAGGCAGGTCTGAAAAACTGTTTTTT,CASSLGRSEKLFF
TRBV27,-,-,TRBJ1-2,TGTGCCAGCAGTCACAGGACAGTTGGGGGAGATGGCTACACCTTC,CASSHRTVGGDGYTF
TRBV28,TRBD1,-,TRBJ1-5,TGTGCCAGCAGAATGGGACAGGTGTCAAGACAGCCCCAGCATTTT,CASRMGQVSRQPQHF
TRBV2,TRBD1,-,TRBJ2-1,TGTGCCAGCAGTGCCGACAGGGGTCCCTACAATGAGCAGTTCTTC,CASSADRGPYNEQFF
TRBV19,TRBD1,few,TRBJ1-1,TGTGCCAGTAGGGAGACAGGGATGAACACTGAAGCTTTCTTT,CASRETGMNTEAFF
TRBV5-8,-,-,TRBJ2-3,TGTGCCAGCAGCCTGCAGACAGCAGATACGCAGTATTTT,CASSLQTADTQYF
TRBV4-1,-,-,TRBJ1-6,TGCGCCAGCAGCCAAGATCAACAGCGGACTTATAATTCACCCCTCCACTTT,CASSQDQQRTYNSPLHF
TRBV4-1,-,-,TRBJ1-2,TGCGCCAGCAGCCAAGAACCCCGAGGGGGCTATGGCTACACCTTC,CASSQEPRGGYGYTF
TRBV11-3,-,-,TRBJ1-1,TGTGCCAGCAGCTTCCAGGGGAACACTGAAGCTTTCTTT,CASSFQGNTEAFF
TRBV7-2,-,-,TRBJ1-1,TGTGCCAGCAGCCTTATTGGGGGCTCTGAAGCTTTCTTT,CASSLIGGSEAFF
TRBV9,-,-,TRBJ2-1,TGTGCCAGCAGCGCTAGGGGGGGCTTCTCCGCGCAGTTCTTC,CASSARGGFSAQFF
TRBV7-9,-,once,TRBJ2-3,TGTGCCAGCAGCTCTATGGGACTCCTAACCACAGATACGCAGTATTTT,CASSSMGLLTTDTQYF
TRBV10-2,-,few,TRBJ1-5,TGCGCCAGCAGTCTAGGACTTAGCAATCAGCCCCAGCATTTT,CASSLGLSNQPQHF
TRBV28,TRBD2,-,TRBJ2-4,TGTGCCAGCAGTTCTCAACTGACGGACGGTGAGGGTGGCGGGAGGGAGTACTTC,CASSSQLTDGEGGGREYF
TRBV5-4,-,once,TRBJ2-1,TGTGCCAGCAGCTTGACCGGGGGGCTTGAGCAGTTCTTC,CASSLTGGLEQFF
TRBV9,-,-,TRBJ1-6,TGTGCCAGCAGCGACCCCAGGAAGGGGCAGGAGTCACCCCTCCACTTT,CASSDPRKGQESPLHF
TRBV2,TRBD2,-,TRBJ2-1,TGTGCCAGCAGAGAGACTAGCGGGGGATACAATGAGCAGTTCTTC,CASRETSGGYNEQFF
TRBV9,TRBD1,-,TRBJ2-7,TGTGCCAGCAGCGGGCCAGGGGGCCTAAGCTCCTACGAGCAGTACTTC,CASSGPGGLSSYEQYF
TRBV5-6,-,-,TRBJ2-7,TGTGCCAGCAGCTTAACTGGCTACGAGCAGTACTTC,CASSLTGYEQYF
TRBV5-6,-,-,TRBJ1-2,TGTGCCAGCAGGTTAGCGGGGGCCGGCTACACCTTC,CASRLAGAGYTF
TRBV2,TRBD1,once,TRBJ1-1,TGTGCCACAACCCGGGACAGGGAGGTGAACACTGAAGCTTTCTTT,CATTRDREVNTEAFF
TRBV29-1,-,-,TRBJ2-1,TGCAGCGTTGAAGGCGGGATCCCCTACAATGAGCAGTTCTTC,CSVEGGIPYNEQFF
TRBV30,-,-,TRBJ2-2,TGTGCCTGGAACGCAGGGGTCCCGAACACCGGGGAGCTGTTTTTT,CAWNAGVPNTGELFF
TRBV29-1,-,-,TRBJ1-3,TGCGCCTGGCGGCCCTCTGGAAACACCATATATTTT,CAWRPSGNTIYF
TRBV5-6,-,-,TRBJ1-2,TGTGCCAGCAGCTCTCAATCAGGGATATTCTATGGCTACACCTTC,CASSSQSGIFYGYTF
TRBV2,TRBD1,-,TRBJ1-3,TGTGCCCAAGACAGGGCAGACTCTGGAAACACCATATATTTT,CAQDRADSGNTIYF
TRBV6-1,TRBD1,-,TRBJ2-7,TGTGCCAGCAGTGAGACAGGGGGCGTGCAGTACTTC,CASSETGGVQYF
TRBV11-2,-,-,TRBJ1-3,TGTGCCAGCCAGGGGTACGGAAACACCATATATTTT,CASQGYGNTIYF
TRBV6-1,TRBD2,-,TRBJ2-5,TGTGCCAGCAGTGTCGACTTCCCAGCGGGGGCCCAAGAGACCCAGTACTTC,CASSVDFPAGAQETQYF
TRBV7-8,TRBD1,-,TRBJ1-2,TGTGCCAGCAGCTTCGACAGGGGGCACCCGGATGGCTACACCTTC,CASSFDRGHPDGYTF
TRBV18,-,-,TRBJ1-6,TGTGCCAGCCATTCCACAGCCCCGAACTCACCCCTCCACTTT,CASHSTAPNSPLHF
TRBV9,-,-,TRBJ2-3,TGTGCCAGCAGCGTAGATGGCGGGAGCACAGATACGCAGTATTTT,CASSVDGGSTDTQYF
TRBV11-2,-,-,TRBJ2-2,TGTGCCAGCAGCTTAGTCGCAGGGTTGTTCACCGGGGAGCTGTTTTTT,CASSLVAGLFTGELFF
TRBV28,-,few,TRBJ1-1,TGTGCCAGCAGTTTGCAGGGGCACGGGGCTGAAGCTTTCTTT,CASSLQGHGAEAFF
TRBV27,-,few,TRBJ2-1,TGTGCCAGCAGTTTACAGGGTGATGAGCAGTTCTTC,CASSLQGDEQFF